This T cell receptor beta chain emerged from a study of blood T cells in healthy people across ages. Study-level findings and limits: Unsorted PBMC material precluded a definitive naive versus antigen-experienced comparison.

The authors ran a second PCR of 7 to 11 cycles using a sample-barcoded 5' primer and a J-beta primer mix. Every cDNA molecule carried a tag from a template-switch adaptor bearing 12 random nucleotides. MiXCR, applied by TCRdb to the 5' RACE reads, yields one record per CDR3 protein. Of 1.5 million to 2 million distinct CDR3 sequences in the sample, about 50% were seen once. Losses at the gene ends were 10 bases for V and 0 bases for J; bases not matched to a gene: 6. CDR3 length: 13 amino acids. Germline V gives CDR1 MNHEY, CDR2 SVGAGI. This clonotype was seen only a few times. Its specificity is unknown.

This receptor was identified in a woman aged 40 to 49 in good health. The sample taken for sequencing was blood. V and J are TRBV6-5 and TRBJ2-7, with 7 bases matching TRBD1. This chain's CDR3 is CAIGQAFSYEQYF. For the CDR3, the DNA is TGTGCCATCGGACAGGCCTTCTCCTACGAGCAGTACTTC.